The clone carrying this T cell receptor beta chain was seen just once. This record comes from a study of technical replicates of blood from several donors. Here immunoSEQ multiplex PCR was the method, and the copy in TCRdb shows in-frame clones only, minus some. The sample shows 74,000 or so clones, nearly 95% of them seen only once. Trimming took 3 bases from V and 1 from J, leaving 11 bases between them. Germline CDR1 and CDR2: SGHRS and YFSETQ. The CDR3 contains 15 residues. The specimen sequenced was T cells isolated from PBMCs. The genes are TRBV5-1 and TRBJ2-1, with D tentatively TRBD2 (6 bases). This clonotype was sampled from a human donor in good health. In DNA form, the CDR3 reads TGCGCCAGCAGCTCAACACTAGCTTCCTACAATGAGCAGTTCTTC. Protein sequence: CASSSTLASYNEQFF.